The rows below give T cell receptor beta chains drawn from one sample of a study of T cell repertoires in cytomegalovirus infection. TCRdb reanalysed the reads using MiXCR and keeps one entry per CDR3 protein. Counted here are about 700,000 distinct CDR3 sequences, around a third occurring once; the ten biggest clones make up roughly 20%. Their specific antigens are unknown. This specimen consisted of cultured PBMCs, obtained from culture after CMV antigen stimulation. The receptors shown here come from a human donor in good health (CMV status not recorded). Some clones in this sample may be carry-over from other donors' samples. CDR3s include the opening cysteine and the closing phenylalanine or tryptophan. Each record gives: clone size, J gene, D gene, V gene, CDR3 protein, CDR3 DNA. D genes are given only for firm matches. Rows give clone size only sometimes, using once, few, many, or a class for an expanded clone.

clone size: few; J gene: TRBJ2-2; D gene: TRBD2; V gene: TRBV7-2; CDR3 protein: CASSRAWRENTGELFF; CDR3 DNA: TGTGCCAGCAGTCGCGCCTGGCGGGAGAATACCGGGGAGCTGTTTTTT
clone size: NA; J gene: TRBJ2-7; D gene: TRBD2; V gene: TRBV7-2; CDR3 protein: CASSLSSGTRFRLGEQYF; CDR3 DNA: TGTGCCAGCAGCCTTAGTTCCGGGACTAGGTTCCGGCTCGGCGAGCAGTACTTC
clone size: NA; J gene: TRBJ1-6; D gene: NA; V gene: TRBV27; CDR3 protein: CASSPTGSYNSPLHF; CDR3 DNA: TGTGCCAGCAGTCCGACAGGCTCCTATAATTCACCCCTCCACTTT
clone size: NA; J gene: TRBJ2-5; D gene: NA; V gene: TRBV15; CDR3 protein: CATSRDFGGLASWGETQYF; CDR3 DNA: TGTGCCACCAGCAGAGATTTTGGAGGACTCGCTTCTTGGGGAGAGACCCAGTACTTC
clone size: few; J gene: TRBJ2-1; D gene: TRBD2; V gene: TRBV7-2; CDR3 protein: CASSLEGGRLYEQFF; CDR3 DNA: TGTGCCAGCAGCTTAGAAGGCGGGAGACTCTATGAGCAGTTCTTC
clone size: NA; J gene: TRBJ1-4; D gene: NA; V gene: TRBV6-2/TRBV6-3; CDR3 protein: CASAGTLREKLFF; CDR3 DNA: TGTGCCAGCGCCGGGACGTTGAGGGAAAAACTGTTTTTT
clone size: few; J gene: TRBJ2-3; D gene: NA; V gene: TRBV12-3/TRBV12-4; CDR3 protein: CASSLMSADTQYF; CDR3 DNA: TGTGCCAGCAGTTTAATGTCAGCAGATACGCAGTATTTT
clone size: NA; J gene: TRBJ1-5; D gene: TRBD1; V gene: TRBV12-3/TRBV12-4; CDR3 protein: CASSQDRVTSQPQHF; CDR3 DNA: TGTGCCAGCAGCCAAGACAGGGTGACGTCCCAGCCCCAGCATTTT
clone size: few; J gene: TRBJ1-1; D gene: NA; V gene: TRBV6-6; CDR3 protein: CASSYFPKSEAEAFF; CDR3 DNA: TGTGCCAGCAGTTACTTCCCCAAATCTGAGGCTGAAGCTTTCTTT
clone size: few; J gene: TRBJ2-7; D gene: TRBD1; V gene: TRBV11-3; CDR3 protein: CASSRGRGLYEQYF; CDR3 DNA: TGTGCCAGCAGTCGCGGCAGGGGGCTATACGAGCAGTACTTC
clone size: NA; J gene: TRBJ1-3; D gene: NA; V gene: TRBV7-2; CDR3 protein: CASSFNHGNTIYF; CDR3 DNA: TGTGCCAGCAGCTTTAATCACGGAAACACCATATATTTT
clone size: NA; J gene: TRBJ2-2; D gene: NA; V gene: TRBV7-3; CDR3 protein: CASSLHEGAGELFF; CDR3 DNA: TGTGCCAGCAGCTTGCATGAGGGGGCCGGGGAGCTGTTTTTT
clone size: NA; J gene: TRBJ2-5; D gene: TRBD2; V gene: TRBV2; CDR3 protein: CASSPLAGGPRQTQYF; CDR3 DNA: TGTGCCAGCAGTCCACTAGCGGGGGGGCCTCGACAGACCCAGTACTTC
clone size: NA; J gene: TRBJ2-5; D gene: NA; V gene: TRBV6-2/TRBV6-3; CDR3 protein: CASSAVGGAGETQYF; CDR3 DNA: TGTGCCAGCAGTGCCGTTGGAGGAGCAGGAGAGACCCAGTACTTC